The rows below give T cell receptor beta chains drawn from one sample of a study of CD8+CD57+ T cells in acquired aplastic anemia. MiXCR was run by TCRdb on the reads, yielding one entry per CDR3 protein. In the table there are about 160,000 distinct CDR3 sequences, around half of which are singletons. The sequencing sample was made of sorted CD4+, CD8+, or CD8+CD57+ T cells (not recorded which) from PBMCs. Receptors were obtained from a human donor with aplastic anemia. Each CDR3 is given without its conserved first and last residue. Fields, in order: V gene, D gene, CDR3 protein. The D gene is left open where the match is weak.

TRBV2	.	ASTGPLIHGYT
TRBV24-1	.	ATSDPATGDKAF
TRBV19	.	ASSIGAVGNSPLH
TRBV7-9	TRBD2	ASNPGGYEQY
TRBV19	TRBD1	ASTRTGNTEAF
TRBV19	TRBD1	ASSTRQGRTEAF
TRBV29-1	.	SVDGADGLYEQF
TRBV20-1	TRBD2	SARPAGGPEQF
TRBV11-2	TRBD2	ASSLGASGMFSYEQY
TRBV9	.	ASSVGASERLDYEQY
TRBV5-1	TRBD2	ASSRGLAGTGNEQF
TRBV7-2	.	ASSEQGANVLT
TRBV25-1	TRBD1	ASSGFAGSGTGNQPQH
TRBV20-1	TRBD2	SAREGLAGWQGGGQY
TRBV14	.	ASSQAPAQRGGEEQY
TRBV2	TRBD2	ASRFAGVSGANVLT
TRBV7-2	.	ASSLQLQAEAF
TRBV5-4	.	ASSLYRLSMNTEAF
TRBV19	TRBD1	ASSSQGAGSNYEQY
TRBV7-2	.	ASSLGFRRAAEQF
TRBV19	.	ASSVQGLDTGELF
TRBV2	.	ASSPGFGYT
TRBV29-1	.	SVVEATNEKLF
TRBV20-1	TRBD1	SALDRDGPYNEQF
TRBV30	TRBD1	AWSEGQGGNTQY
TRBV24-1	.	ATSDSLANSYNEQF
TRBV25-1	.	ASSELDSPTDTQY
TRBV20-1	.	SATGPISGNTIY
TRBV6-5	TRBD2	ASRKEGLALYEQY
TRBV20-1	.	SARDTGQETQY
TRBV30	TRBD1	ASLLRGRDEQY
TRBV2	TRBD1	ASSQDRGESPLH
TRBV19	.	ASSIGTGPGYEQY
TRBV15	.	ATSPRKGFSTEAF
TRBV3-2	.	ASRSRELDTEAF
TRBV7-2	TRBD1	ASSSGQKEAF
TRBV2	.	ASSSYPKGVEQY
TRBV6-1	.	ASSAATAAKNIQY
TRBV7-3	.	ASSSRYTGELF
TRBV7-8	.	ASSERQIYGYT
TRBV20-1	.	SARGETGYADTQY
TRBV3-1	.	ASSQAGGKLF
TRBV2	.	ASGHPQETQY
TRBV25-1	.	ASSDLDSSQPQH
TRBV19	.	ASSILGLAF
TRBV7-3	.	TSSSGMGYT
TRBV29-1	.	SVASNAGAETQY
TRBV11-1	TRBD1	ASSLGDRVRDTEAF
TRBV11-1	.	ASKQASTGELF
TRBV19	TRBD1	ASSPGQGTYEQY
TRBV7-9	.	ASRLILDTGELF
TRBV2	.	ASSRLAGIGNGYT
TRBV11-1	.	ASSRTKSEYEQY
TRBV29-1	.	SVAGPYEQY
TRBV7-9	.	ASSLITGANTEAF